Here is one TCR beta chain with its context. Its antigen is unidentified. Each CDR3 protein is one row after TCRdb ran MiXCR on the PCR reads. The data hold some 21,000 distinct CDR3 sequences, with about 60% observed a single time. The data are from a study of vaccination and CD4 T cells after COVID-19. General study points: Clonotypes reactive to SARS-CoV-2 had a median that went up from approximately 21 to 38, but not significantly.

Dates of positive PCR ran from March to December 2020, before US Alpha, Beta and Delta variants. The CDR3 runs 16 residues. V was pared by 7 bases and J by 3 bases, with 19 bases between. V gene TRBV23-1 combines with J gene TRBJ1-5; weak D call: TRBD1 (5 bases). TRBV23-1 counts as an open reading frame of uncertain function. The sequence derives from a human donor who had recovered from COVID-19. Specimen: CD4+ T cells from blood, collected before SARS-CoV-2 vaccination. The CDR3 coding sequence is TGCGCCAGCACCCAACAGGTAAGACTACACAATCAGCCCCAGCATTTT. Its protein product is CASTQQVRLHNQPQHF.